This entry lists 3 T cell receptor beta chains sequenced from one sample in a study of OX40 agonist ivuxolimab in advanced cancers. Here immunoSEQ multiplex PCR was the method, and the copy in TCRdb shows in-frame clones only, minus some. The data contain about 88,000 clones, more than 70% of them singletons. The material was CD4+ or CD8+ T cells sorted from blood, obtained in a trial of the OX40 agonist ivuxolimab. The receptors originated from an adult with an advanced solid tumor such as melanoma, head and neck, liver or kidney cancer.

The chain joins TRBV5-1 to TRBJ2-5; 9 nucleotides line up with TRBD1. Germline assignment: CDR1 SGHRS and CDR2 YFSETQ. This CDR3 contains 16 residues. Trimming at V came to 0 bases and at J to 0 bases, leaving 3 bases not matched to a gene. The CDR3 spells CASSLARDRDQETQYF. The CDR3, as DNA: TGCGCCAGCAGCTTGGCCCGGGACAGGGACCAAGAGACCCAGTACTTC.

This chain links TRBV5-1 with TRBJ1-4; D perhaps matches TRBD1 (6 bases). Trimming cost V 2 bases and J 3 bases, with 8 bases left between them. Germline CDR1 SGHRS, CDR2 YFSETQ. This CDR3 is built from 14 residues. The CDR3 DNA reads as TGCGCCAGCAGCTTAGGACAGCCTAATGAAAAACTGTTTTTT. This encodes CASSLGQPNEKLFF.

The chain recombines TRBV4-1 with TRBJ1-2; D not resolved. Per the germline V gene, CDR1 is MGHRA and CDR2 is YSYEKL. The CDR3 is made up of 14 amino acids. Trimming removed 2 bases at V and 8 bases at J, with 15 bases between. CDR3 in amino acids: CASSQTGSLMGYTF. The CDR3 DNA reads TGCGCCAGCAGCCAAACGGGCAGCCTTATGGGCTACACCTTC.